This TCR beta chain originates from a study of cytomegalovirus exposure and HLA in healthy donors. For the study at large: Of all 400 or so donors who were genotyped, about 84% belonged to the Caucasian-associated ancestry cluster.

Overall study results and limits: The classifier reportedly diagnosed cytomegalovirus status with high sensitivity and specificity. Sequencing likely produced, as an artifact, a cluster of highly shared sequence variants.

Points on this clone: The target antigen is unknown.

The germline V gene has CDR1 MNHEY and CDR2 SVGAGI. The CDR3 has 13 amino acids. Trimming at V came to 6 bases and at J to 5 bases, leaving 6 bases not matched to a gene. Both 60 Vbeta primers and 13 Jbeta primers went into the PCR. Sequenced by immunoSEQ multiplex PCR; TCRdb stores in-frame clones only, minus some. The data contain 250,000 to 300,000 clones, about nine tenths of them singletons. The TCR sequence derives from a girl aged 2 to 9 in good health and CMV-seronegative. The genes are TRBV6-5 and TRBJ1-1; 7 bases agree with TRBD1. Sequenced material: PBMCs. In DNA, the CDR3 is TGTGCCAGCAGGCGACAGGGTGTTACTGAAGCTTTCTTT. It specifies CASRRQGVTEAFF.